These T cell receptor beta chains were read from a single sample in a study of early T cells in non-severe SARS-CoV-2 infection. Using its own MiXCR run on the 5' RACE reads, TCRdb lists one record per CDR3 protein. The sample holds 110,000 or so distinct CDR3 sequences, about 12% seen once. Sequenced input: whole blood. The receptor set was obtained from an adult who was a healthcare worker with PCR-confirmed SARS-CoV-2 infection or an uninfected control (not recorded which). The CDR3 runs from the conserved cysteine through the conserved F or W. Each record gives: CDR3 length, V gene, J gene, clone size, D gene, CDR3 protein, CDR3 DNA. The D gene is left open where the match is weak. Where a row states a size, it is once, few, many or the class of an expanded clone; other rows omit it.

16	TRBV24-1	TRBJ1-5	few	TRBD1	CATSGRDRAPNQPQHF	TGTGCCACCAGTGGCCGGGACAGGGCCCCCAATCAGCCCCAGCATTTT
14	TRBV12-3/TRBV12-4	TRBJ2-3	many	-	CASTPQTPPDTQYF	TGTGCCAGCACCCCACAGACCCCACCAGATACGCAGTATTTT
15	TRBV27	TRBJ1-5	-	-	CASSLTRSSNQPQHF	TGTGCCAGCAGTCTGACGAGATCGAGCAATCAGCCCCAGCATTTT
13	TRBV10-3	TRBJ1-1	many	-	CAISESRNTEAFF	TGTGCCATCAGTGAGTCGAGGAACACTGAAGCTTTCTTT
15	TRBV2	TRBJ1-1	-	-	CASSEEAGRNTEAFF	TGTGCCAGCAGTGAAGAGGCAGGGCGGAACACTGAAGCTTTCTTT
14	TRBV6-6	TRBJ2-3	few	-	CASSYSLYTDTQYF	TGTGCCAGCAGTTACTCGCTTTACACAGATACGCAGTATTTT
14	TRBV27	TRBJ2-3	many	TRBD1	CASSLDRAADTQYF	TGTGCCAGCAGTTTAGACAGGGCTGCAGATACGCAGTATTTT
11	TRBV29-1	TRBJ2-1	many	-	CSVVDGFLQFF	TGCAGCGTCGTGGACGGCTTCCTGCAGTTCTTC
15	TRBV7-8	TRBJ2-7	-	TRBD1	CASSFGTGGSYEQYF	TGTGCCAGCAGCTTCGGGACAGGGGGATCCTACGAGCAGTACTTC
13	TRBV7-9	TRBJ2-7	few	-	CASSLANRGGQYF	TGTGCCAGCAGCTTAGCGAACAGGGGGGGTCAGTACTTC
15	TRBV11-3	TRBJ2-7	-	TRBD1	CASSNRDREKSEQYF	TGTGCCAGCAGCAACCGGGACAGGGAGAAAAGCGAGCAGTACTTC
13	TRBV9	TRBJ2-7	few	-	CASSRGPAYEQYF	TGTGCCAGCAGTCGCGGACCGGCCTACGAGCAGTACTTC
15	TRBV5-1	TRBJ2-1	many	TRBD1	CASSLGTGVYNEQFF	TGCGCCAGCAGCTTAGGGACAGGGGTCTACAATGAGCAGTTCTTC
14	TRBV15	TRBJ2-1	few	-	CATSTFWGNNEQFF	TGTGCCACCAGCACCTTTTGGGGTAACAATGAGCAGTTCTTC
17	TRBV4-1	TRBJ2-5	many	TRBD2	CASSQDPAGALQETQYF	TGCGCCAGCAGCCAAGACCCAGCGGGGGCCCTCCAAGAGACCCAGTACTTC
14	TRBV20-1	TRBJ2-2	-	-	CSAIRGATTGELFF	TGCAGTGCGATCCGCGGGGCCACCACCGGGGAGCTGTTTTTT
17	TRBV10-1	TRBJ2-1	-	TRBD1	CASSEFRTGGIDNEQFF	TGCGCCAGCAGTGAGTTTAGGACAGGGGGCATCGACAATGAGCAGTTCTTC
16	TRBV7-8	TRBJ2-7	many	TRBD1	CASSLARTGSSYEQYF	TGTGCCAGCAGCTTAGCGCGGACAGGGTCGTCCTACGAGCAGTACTTC
12	TRBV30	TRBJ1-5	many	-	CAWRVGNQPQHF	TGTGCCTGGAGAGTCGGTAATCAGCCCCAGCATTTT
14	TRBV29-1	TRBJ2-7	-	TRBD2	CSVEPAGGEYEQYF	TGCAGCGTTGAACCAGCGGGAGGGGAATACGAGCAGTACTTC
12	TRBV7-2	TRBJ2-1	-	-	CASTSTVNEQFF	TGTGCCAGCACCTCGACTGTCAATGAGCAGTTCTTC
16	TRBV2	TRBJ2-7	many	-	CASSQGPLRDSYEQYF	TGTGCCAGCAGCCAAGGACCACTCCGAGACTCCTACGAGCAGTACTTC
13	TRBV4-2	TRBJ2-1	few	-	CASSYLTNNEQFF	TGTGCCAGCAGCTACTTGACTAACAATGAGCAGTTCTTC
16	TRBV18	TRBJ2-7	many	TRBD1	CASSRARDRGLGEQYF	TGTGCCAGCTCACGGGCCCGGGACAGGGGGCTTGGTGAGCAGTACTTC
18	TRBV6-2/TRBV6-3	TRBJ1-5	many	TRBD1	CASRPGQGERITNQPQHF	TGTGCCAGCAGGCCGGGGCAGGGGGAGAGAATTACGAATCAGCCCCAGCATTTT
12	TRBV30	TRBJ2-7	many	-	CAWGRSSYEQYF	TGTGCCTGGGGGAGGAGCTCCTACGAGCAGTACTTC
18	TRBV5-1	TRBJ1-1	few	-	CASSFGLLGAPRDTEAFF	TGCGCCAGCAGCTTTGGGTTATTGGGGGCGCCTAGGGACACTGAAGCTTTCTTT
12	TRBV29-1	TRBJ1-1	many	-	CSVHRGNTEAFF	TGCAGCGTTCACAGAGGTAACACTGAAGCTTTCTTT
16	TRBV10-3	TRBJ2-5	many	TRBD2	CAISESTSGRKETQYF	TGTGCCATCAGTGAGTCTACTAGCGGGAGGAAAGAGACCCAGTACTTC
18	TRBV14	TRBJ2-1	many	TRBD2	CASSQEGLAGGLYNEQFF	TGTGCCAGCAGCCAAGAGGGACTAGCGGGAGGGCTCTACAATGAGCAGTTCTTC
15	TRBV2	TRBJ2-7	-	-	CASVFSPVTPYEQYF	TGTGCCAGCGTATTTTCACCAGTCACCCCCTACGAGCAGTACTTC
13	TRBV4-1	TRBJ2-7	-	-	CASSQAPGDEQYF	TGCGCCAGCAGCCAAGCCCCCGGTGACGAGCAGTACTTC
15	TRBV3-1	TRBJ2-7	-	-	CASSQDPASNYEQYF	TGTGCCAGCAGCCAAGATCCTGCCTCTAACTACGAGCAGTACTTC
14	TRBV18	TRBJ2-2	many	TRBD1	CASRQGANTGELFF	TGTGCCAGCCGACAGGGGGCGAACACCGGGGAGCTGTTTTTT
15	TRBV28	TRBJ1-3	few	TRBD1	CASWTGGGLGNTIYF	TGTGCCAGCTGGACAGGGGGCGGATTGGGAAACACCATATATTTT
13	TRBV28	TRBJ2-7	-	-	CASTPGQGDEQYF	TGTGCCAGCACTCCAGGCCAGGGAGACGAGCAGTACTTC
14	TRBV12-3/TRBV12-4	TRBJ2-6	many	-	CASNSEIGANVLTF	TGTGCCAGCAATTCGGAGATTGGGGCCAACGTCCTGACTTTC
16	TRBV16	TRBJ1-1	many	-	CASSHGGRTEDTEAFF	TGTGCCAGCAGCCATGGAGGAAGAACTGAGGACACTGAAGCTTTCTTT
16	TRBV20-1	TRBJ1-5	many	-	CSARPGAREGNQPQHF	TGCAGTGCTAGGCCTGGAGCCAGGGAAGGTAATCAGCCCCAGCATTTT
12	TRBV29-1	TRBJ2-1	-	-	CSPVAGHNEQFF	TGCAGCCCTGTGGCGGGGCACAATGAGCAGTTCTTC
13	TRBV28	TRBJ1-2	many	-	CASSFGSNYGYTF	TGTGCCAGCAGTTTCGGTTCTAACTATGGCTACACCTTC
16	TRBV28	TRBJ2-3	few	TRBD2	CASSLPSGRQADTQYF	TGTGCCAGCAGTTTGCCCAGCGGGAGGCAGGCAGATACGCAGTATTTT
14	TRBV25-1	TRBJ1-1	few	-	CASRPDSQNTEAFF	TGTGCCAGCAGACCGGACAGCCAGAACACTGAAGCTTTCTTT
12	TRBV20-1	TRBJ2-3	-	-	CSAAPRTDTQYF	TGCAGTGCTGCCCCCCGCACAGATACGCAGTATTTT
14	TRBV12-3/TRBV12-4	TRBJ1-1	many	-	CASSNRGGVRGAFF	TGTGCCAGCAGTAACCGCGGCGGGGTTAGGGGAGCTTTCTTT
15	TRBV15	TRBJ2-1	many	-	CATRIYGSSYNEQFF	TGTGCCACCAGAATATATGGTAGCTCCTACAATGAGCAGTTCTTC
15	TRBV3-1	TRBJ1-1	many	-	CASSPNLVVNTEAFF	TGTGCCAGCAGCCCCAATCTCGTAGTGAACACTGAAGCTTTCTTT
15	TRBV10-1	TRBJ1-1	-	-	CASSEGGLGEGEAFF	TGCGCCAGCAGTGAAGGCGGGCTTGGTGAAGGTGAAGCTTTCTTT
14	TRBV19	TRBJ1-2	few	-	CASSMGGLFYGYTF	TGTGCCAGTAGTATGGGAGGCCTCTTCTATGGCTACACCTTC
13	TRBV29-1	TRBJ1-1	-	-	CSVDPQGNTEAFF	TGCAGCGTTGACCCCCAGGGGAACACTGAAGCTTTCTTT
17	TRBV12-3/TRBV12-4	TRBJ1-3	many	-	CASSLSWTLISGNTIYF	TGTGCCAGCAGTTTATCCTGGACACTTATCTCTGGAAACACCATATATTTT
15	TRBV4-1	TRBJ1-1	-	-	CASSQPTDMNTEAFF	TGCGCCAGCAGCCAACCGACAGATATGAACACTGAAGCTTTCTTT
14	TRBV6-1	TRBJ1-1	many	-	CASGVKGQNTEAFF	TGTGCCAGCGGAGTGAAGGGACAGAACACTGAAGCTTTCTTT